This section outlines one TCR beta chain sequence together with its context. The data derive from a study of T cells in Graves' hyperthyroidism and ophthalmopathy. Germline CDR1 is LGHDT and CDR2 is YNNKEL (reference sequence). The CDR3 extends over 15 amino acids. V lost 5 bases and J lost 3, with 17 bases in between. Amplification of TCR beta CDR3 regions used RNA as the template. Carried out on the TCR CDR3, a first-round RT-PCR used the HTBI primer set. TCRdb reanalysed the multiplex PCR reads using MiXCR and keeps one entry per CDR3 protein. The top ten clones hold under 55% of a sample with fewer than 350,000 distinct CDR3 sequences, 15% to 20% of them seen once.

V usage is TRBV3-1 and J usage is TRBJ2-7; D is perhaps TRBD1 (6 bases). Material: blood. This TCR was sampled from a woman in her fifties or sixties with Graves' hyperthyroidism. This CDR3 reads CASSCDWDTIYEQYF. CDR3 in DNA: TGTGCCAGCAGCTGTGATTGGGACACCATCTACGAGCAGTACTTC.